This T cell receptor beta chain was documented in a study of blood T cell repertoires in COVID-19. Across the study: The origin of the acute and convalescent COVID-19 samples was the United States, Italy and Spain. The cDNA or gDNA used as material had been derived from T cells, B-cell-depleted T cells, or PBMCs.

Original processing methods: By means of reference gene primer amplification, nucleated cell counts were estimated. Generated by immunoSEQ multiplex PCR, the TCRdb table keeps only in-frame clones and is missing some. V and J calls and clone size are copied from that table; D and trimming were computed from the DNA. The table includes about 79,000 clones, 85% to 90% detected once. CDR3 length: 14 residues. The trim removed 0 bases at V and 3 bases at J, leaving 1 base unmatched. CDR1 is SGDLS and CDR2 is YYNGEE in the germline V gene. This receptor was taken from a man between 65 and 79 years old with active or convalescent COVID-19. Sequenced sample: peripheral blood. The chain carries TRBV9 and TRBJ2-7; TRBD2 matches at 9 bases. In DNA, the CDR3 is TGTGCCAGCAGCGTAGCTAGCGGGGACTACGAGCAGTACTTC. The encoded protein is CASSVASGDYEQYF.